This TCR beta chain comes out of a study of cytomegalovirus exposure and HLA in healthy donors. Findings of the study overall: Reports indicated that the classifier achieved high specificity and sensitivity in diagnosing cytomegalovirus status. Later analysis reportedly placed an Asian-associated ancestry cluster below the roughly 690-donor mean in N-insertions.

Samples came from healthy bone marrow donors. In nominal health when sampled, donors likely had unrecorded immune exposures nonetheless. The PCR employed 60 Vbeta primers together with 13 Jbeta primers. Some clones are missing from TCRdb's copy, which holds only in-frame ones; the method was immunoSEQ multiplex PCR. The sample consists of around 100,000 clones, about 78% of them appearing once. CDR1 and CDR2 from the germline V gene are SGHRS and YFSETQ. The CDR3 sequence is 14 residues long. Deletions cut 3 bases from V and 2 bases from J, with 12 bases between. Note on this clone: The antigen remains unidentified.

The sequenced sample was PBMCs. The sequence was obtained from a woman between 40 and 55 years old in good health and CMV-seropositive. This chain links TRBV5-1 with TRBJ2-7; weak D call: TRBD1 (5 bases). The CDR3 loop is CASSSTGPTYEQYF. The CDR3 DNA follows: TGCGCCAGCAGCTCAACAGGACCCACCTACGAGCAGTACTTC.